The 27 T cell receptor beta chains in this list originate from one sample, sequenced in a study of cytomegalovirus exposure and HLA in healthy donors. Primers included in the PCR were 60 Vbeta and 13 Jbeta primers. The assay was immunoSEQ multiplex PCR, and TCRdb's table has in-frame clones only and misses some. The table records roughly 88,000 clones, approximately 80% of them present only once. The source material was PBMCs. All receptors come from a man aged 25 to 40 in good health and CMV-seropositive.

CDR3 nucleotide sequence: TGTGCCAGCAGCACGACCGGGACAGGAAATCAGCCCCAGCATTTT. It yields the protein CASSTTGTGNQPQHF. The genes are TRBV7-8 and TRBJ1-5; 8 bases agree with TRBD1. Germline V gene lookup returns CDR1 SGHVS and CDR2 FQNEAQ. The CDR3 runs 15 residues. V was pared by 5 bases and J by 4 bases, with 7 bases of the junction left unmatched.

This chain joins TRBV11-2 and TRBJ2-7, with D possibly matching TRBD1 (5 bases). Germline loops: CDR1 SGHAT, CDR2 FQNNGV. The CDR3 extends over 14 amino acids. The V gene lost 1 base and the J gene lost 1 base, with 8 bases spanning the gap. The CDR3 region is CASSLGSGSYEQYV. CDR3 DNA: TGTGCCAGCAGCTTAGGTTCAGGGTCCTACGAGCAGTACGTC.

The rearrangement uses TRBV27 and TRBJ1-1; 8 bases match TRBD1. The ends lost 5 bases at V and 4 bases at J; junction bases unmatched: 6. The CDR3 is 14 amino acids. Germline-derived CDR1 and CDR2 are MNHEY and SMNVEV (reference sequence). This CDR3 is CASSDRGFLTEAFF. The CDR3 DNA is TGTGCCAGCAGTGACAGGGGTTTTCTCACTGAAGCTTTCTTT.

The chain joins TRBV5-4 to TRBJ2-1, with 12 positions matching TRBD2. V dropped 3 bases and J dropped 10; count of bases not matched to a gene: 5. CDR1 is SGHNT, CDR2 YYREEE, per germline (reference sequence). The CDR3 totals 14 residues. CDR3 sequence (DNA): TGTGCCAGCAGCTCTAGCGGGGGGGCCGGGGAGCAGTTCTTC. Amino acid sequence: CASSSSGGAGEQFF.

V usage is TRBV12-5 and J usage is TRBJ1-4; tentatively, D is TRBD1 (5 bases). In germline, CDR1 is LGHNT, CDR2 FRNRAP. Deletions cut 2 bases from V and 5 bases from J, with 9 bases between. The CDR3 length is 14 residues. The CDR3 nucleotides are TGTGCTAGTGGTTTGTTCGGGGGGAATGAAAAACTGTTTTTT. Protein sequence: CASGLFGGNEKLFF. Based on the CDR3 plus reference TRBV12-5 and TRBJ1-4, the full variable domain is DARVTQTPRHKVTEMGQEVTMRCQPILGHNTVFWYRQTMMQGLELLAYFRNRAPLDDSGMPKDRFSAEMPDATLATLKIQPSEPRDSAVYFCASGLFGGNEKLFFGSGTQLSVL.

The rearrangement uses TRBV7-9 and TRBJ1-4, with 9 bases that match TRBD1. The CDR3 loop spans 17 amino acids. Per germline, CDR1 SEHNR and CDR2 FQNEAQ (reference sequence). Trimming removed 5 bases from V and 3 bases from J; junction bases left unmatched: 10. CDR3 sequence reads: CASSPRTGEESNEKLFF. As DNA, the CDR3 is TGTGCCAGCAGCCCTCGGACAGGGGAGGAATCTAATGAAAAACTGTTTTTT.

The rearrangement joins TRBV16 to TRBJ2-7, with D hard to call. The CDR3 sequence is 14 residues long. Per germline, CDR1 KGHSY and CDR2 FQNENV. Trimming took off 0 bases at V and 3 bases at J, with 9 bases between the two ends. CDR3 region: CASSQSGPNYEQYF. DNA for the CDR3: TGTGCCAGCAGCCAATCGGGCCCAAACTACGAGCAGTACTTC.

The chain couples TRBV2 to TRBJ1-1; 7 bases are a match to TRBD1. Per the germline V gene, CDR1 is SNHLY and CDR2 is FYNNEI. The CDR3 loop spans 14 amino acids. The V gene end was trimmed by 5 bases and the J gene end by 5 bases; junction bases not matched to a gene: 8. CDR3 coding DNA: TGTGCCAGCAGTCACCCCGACAGGGAAACTGAAGCTTTCTTT. Protein: CASSHPDRETEAFF.

The rearrangement joins TRBV14 to TRBJ1-5, with D perhaps TRBD1 (5 bases). Germline V gene sequence: CDR1 SGHDN, CDR2 FVKESK. Trimming left V 3 bases short and J 9 bases short, with 12 bases between. This CDR3 is 13 amino acids long. CDR3 amino acids: CASSQRSGGPQHF. The CDR3 nucleotides read TGTGCCAGCAGCCAGCGGAGCGGGGGGCCCCAGCATTTT. Full variable domain (missing parts from reference TRBV14 and TRBJ1-5): EAGVTQFPSHSVIEKGQTVTLRCDPISGHDNLYWYRRVMGKEIKFLLHFVKESKQDESGMPNNRFLAERTGGTYSTLKVQPAELEDSGVYFCASSQRSGGPQHFGDGTRLSIL.

The J gene is TRBJ2-2, the V gene TRBV7-9; TRBD2 is a possible D gene (6 bases). Germline CDR1 and CDR2: SEHNR and FQNEAQ (reference sequence). This CDR3 has 15 residues. Trimming took off 4 bases at V and 5 bases at J, with 14 bases between the two ends. CDR3 DNA sequence: TGTGCCAGCAGCTCCCGACTAGTTCGGACCGGGGAGCTGTTTTTT. Translation gives CASSSRLVRTGELFF.

The chain joins TRBV7-2 to TRBJ2-5, with D unresolved. Germline CDR1 reads SGHTA; CDR2 reads FQGNSA. The germline V and J ends were trimmed by 1 base and 1 base, with 7 bases remaining between them. The CDR3 has 14 amino acids. The CDR3 DNA reads TGTGCCAGCAGCTTAGGGCAGATCCAAGAGACCCAGTACTTC. Its protein product is CASSLGQIQETQYF.

The chain joins TRBV7-9 to TRBJ1-6, with unresolved D. V was pared by 1 base and J by 7 bases, with 8 bases between. The CDR3 length is 14 residues. Germline CDR1 and CDR2: SEHNR and FQNEAQ (reference sequence). In DNA form, the CDR3 reads TGTGCCAGCAGCTTAGGCCCAGGAAATTCACCCCTCCACTTT. It codes for CASSLGPGNSPLHF.

The rearrangement joins TRBV4-2 to TRBJ1-6, with D perhaps TRBD1 (6 bases). The CDR3 runs to 17 residues. The ends were cut back, 4 bases at V and 7 bases at J, with 20 bases in the middle. Germline loops: CDR1 LGHNA, CDR2 YNFKEQ. The CDR3 nucleotides read TGTGCCAGCAGCCGAGCAAGGGGGGGAGGTTGGAATTCACCCCTCCACTTT. It is translated as CASSRARGGGWNSPLHF.

The chain carries TRBV28 and TRBJ2-2; perhaps TRBD1 as D (5 bases). The CDR3 runs to 15 residues. Between the trimmed V and J ends, which lost 4 bases and 0 bases, there was a span of 9 bases. The germline V gene encodes CDR1 MDHEN and CDR2 SYDVKM. The CDR3 reads CASSSRTPNTGELFF. CDR3 nucleotides: TGTGCCAGCAGTTCTCGGACACCGAACACCGGGGAGCTGTTTTTT.

The chain joins TRBV6-5 to TRBJ1-5, with 7 bases identical to TRBD1. The CDR3 spans 15 residues. Germline V CDR1 and CDR2: MNHEY, SVGAGI. J lost 4 bases, V lost 3 bases, and 6 bases had no gene match. CDR3 residues: CASSYGTEGNQPQHF. CDR3 DNA sequence: TGTGCCAGCAGTTATGGGACAGAGGGTAATCAGCCCCAGCATTTT.

This clone was found a few times. This chain uses TRBV9 with TRBJ2-5; perhaps TRBD2 as D (6 bases). The CDR3 has 14 residues. Germline CDR1 is SGDLS and CDR2 is YYNGEE. Trimming took 0 bases from V and 5 from J, leaving 11 bases between them. The CDR3 here is CASSVEGAGETQYF. The CDR3 DNA reads TGTGCCAGCAGCGTAGAAGGGGCGGGGGAGACCCAGTACTTC.

This clone has more than one count but fewer than ten. J is TRBJ2-2 and V is TRBV30; the D is unclear. The germline gives CDR1 GTSNPN, CDR2 SVGIG (reference sequence). The CDR3 is 13 residues long. Trimming shortened V by 2 bases and J by 4 bases, and 8 bases separated the two germline ends. In DNA, the CDR3 is TGTGCCTGGAGTTCCACGGGCACCGGGGAGCTGTTTTTT. Encoded protein: CAWSSTGTGELFF.

The chain carries TRBV6-1 and TRBJ2-7; D possibly corresponds to TRBD1 (5 bases). V was clipped by 6 bases and J by 2 bases, with 14 bases between them. Germline CDR1 reads MNHNS; CDR2 reads SASEGT. The CDR3 has 14 residues. Written as DNA, the CDR3 is TGTGCCAGCAGCCATTCTACAGGAACCTACGAGCAGTACGTC. The encoded protein is CASSHSTGTYEQYV.

The chain couples TRBV27 to TRBJ1-2; D perhaps matches TRBD1 (6 bases). V dropped 3 bases and J dropped 7 bases, with 12 bases sitting between them. The CDR3 loop spans 13 amino acids. Germline lookup yields CDR1 MNHEY and CDR2 SMNVEV (reference sequence). CDR3 sequence reads: CASSFYREGGYTF. The CDR3 nucleotides are TGTGCCAGCAGTTTTTACAGGGAGGGTGGCTACACCTTC.

The chain uses TRBV9 and TRBJ2-1, with D perhaps TRBD2 (6 bases). V lost 0 bases, J lost 8 bases, and 21 bases lay in between. The germline V gene encodes CDR1 SGDLS and CDR2 YYNGEE. The length of the CDR3 is 17 residues. CDR3 nucleotide sequence: TGTGCCAGCAGCGTAGCGGAGGGGCGGAGCGGATGGGATGAGCAGTTCTTC. Amino acids: CASSVAEGRSGWDEQFF.

The chain couples TRBV19 to TRBJ2-7; 12 bases match TRBD2. The CDR3 has 17 amino acids. Unmatched junction bases numbered 11, after V lost 5 bases and J lost 3 bases. Germline V gives CDR1 LNHDA, CDR2 SQIVND (reference sequence). DNA of the CDR3: TGTGCCAGTAGTTCCCCAAGGACTAGCGGGATTATCTACGAGCAGTACGTC. Encoded protein: CASSSPRTSGIIYEQYV.

The chain is built from TRBV19 and TRBJ2-1; no clear D. V was clipped by 0 bases and J by 7 bases, with 16 bases between them. This CDR3 has 16 amino acids. Germline CDR1 LNHDA, CDR2 SQIVND (reference sequence). The CDR3 region is CASSIDRNRKRNEQFF. As DNA, the CDR3 is TGTGCCAGTAGTATAGATCGGAACAGAAAAAGGAATGAGCAGTTCTTC.

J is TRBJ2-3 and V is TRBV4-1; no clear D. The CDR3 spans 14 residues. The V and J ends lost 4 bases and 4 bases respectively, with 12 bases between them. From germline, CDR1 is MGHRA and CDR2 YSYEKL. Written as DNA, the CDR3 is TGCGCCAGCAGCCTTCCGGAGAGGTCAGATACGCAGTATTTT. It yields the protein CASSLPERSDTQYF.

The chain links TRBV28 to TRBJ2-1; a weak D match, TRBD2 (7 bases). Trimming left V 7 bases short and J 6 bases short, with 19 bases between. Germline V gene data show CDR1 as MDHEN and CDR2 as SYDVKM. This CDR3 spans 15 amino acids. CDR3 nucleotides: TGTGCCAGCATAGGGGGGGCCCCATGGGTCAATGAGCAGTTCTTC. Encoded protein: CASIGGAPWVNEQFF.

This clone came up once. V gene TRBV29-1 combines with J gene TRBJ2-3; 9 bases match TRBD2. The CDR3 spans 15 residues. The J segment lost 0 bases and the V segment lost 4 bases, leaving 5 bases of the junction unmatched. From germline, CDR1 is SQVTM and CDR2 ANQGSEA. The CDR3 nucleotides are TGCAGCGTTGGGGGTAGCGGGAGCAGCACAGATACGCAGTATTTT. Protein sequence: CSVGGSGSSTDTQYF.

V and J are TRBV10-3 and TRBJ1-1, with a possible D match to TRBD1 (5 bases). The V end lost 9 bases, the J end lost 4 bases, and 15 bases lay between the germline ends. The CDR3 is 13 residues long. CDR1 is ENHRY, CDR2 SYGVKD, per germline. The CDR3 nucleotides read TGTGCCATAGGGGAGGTTAAAAGCACTGAAGCTTTCTTT. It yields the protein CAIGEVKSTEAFF.

The gene calls are TRBV18 and TRBJ1-1; D uncertain. The CDR3 consists of 15 residues. The germline gives CDR1 KGHSH, CDR2 LQKENI. Between the trimmed V and J ends, which lost 2 bases and 4 bases, there was a span of 14 bases. CDR3 sequence reads: CASSPRPVGLTEAFF. CDR3 nucleotides: TGTGCCAGCTCACCAAGGCCCGTTGGACTCACTGAAGCTTTCTTT.